What follows are 16 T cell receptor beta chains derived from one specimen sequenced in a study of T cells in Graves' hyperthyroidism and ophthalmopathy. Regions amplified from RNA transcripts were the TCR beta CDR3 regions. The TCR CDR3 was amplified in a first-round RT-PCR using the HTBI primer set. In TCRdb, the multiplex PCR reads were re-called with MiXCR into one record per CDR3 protein. The sample has 500,000 to 650,000 distinct CDR3 sequences, 15% to 20% seen once. Sequencing was performed on blood. Receptors were obtained from a woman aged 18-35 years with Graves' ophthalmopathy.

The chain carries TRBV10-3 and TRBJ2-3; 8 bases match TRBD2. With V trimmed by 2 bases and J by 2 bases, 3 bases remained unmatched. This CDR3 region has 15 residues. Germline CDR1 and CDR2: ENHRY and SYGVKD. The CDR3 sequence is CAISEVAGFTDTQYF. The CDR3 bases are TGTGCCATCAGTGAGGTAGCGGGGTTCACAGATACGCAGTATTTT.

The rearrangement joins TRBV6-1 to TRBJ2-3; D tentatively reads TRBD1 or TRBD2 (5 bases each). CDR1 MNHNS and CDR2 SASEGT come from the germline V gene. CDR3 length equals 12 residues. Trimming shortened V by 1 base and J by 8 bases, and 7 bases separated the two germline ends. CDR3 region: CASSEVGTTQYF. The DNA of the CDR3 is TGTGCCAGCAGTGAAGTAGGGACTACGCAGTATTTT.

The V and J genes are TRBV13 and TRBJ2-1; the D gene is possibly TRBD1 (5 bases). Looked up from germline, CDR1 is PRHDT and CDR2 is FYEKMQ (reference sequence). Trimming left V 5 bases short and J 7 bases short, with 18 bases between. The CDR3 is made up of 15 amino acids. CDR3 nucleotide sequence: TGTGCCAGCAGCCAAGATAGGGGCGGTTGGAATGAGCAGTTCTTC. Translated: CASSQDRGGWNEQFF.

This clonotype has a count of ten or more. The rearrangement uses TRBV4-2 and TRBJ1-1; no definite D call. Trimming removed 3 bases from V and 1 base from J, with 9 bases in between. Germline V lookup: CDR1 LGHNA, CDR2 YNFKEQ. The CDR3 sequence is 14 residues long. The CDR3 region is CASSQDVTNTEAFF. The DNA of the CDR3 is TGTGCCAGCAGCCAGGACGTAACGAACACTGAAGCTTTCTTT.

This clonotype was detected a few times. V and J are TRBV5-6 and TRBJ1-6, with D hard to call. The CDR3 covers 15 residues. V was clipped by 0 bases and J by 4 bases, with 8 bases between them. Germline CDR1 reads SGHDT; CDR2 reads YYEEEE. The CDR3 region has the DNA TGTGCCAGCAGCTTGGGACAATTTTATAATTCACCCCTCCACTTT. This gives the protein CASSLGQFYNSPLHF.

This clonotype was detected ten times or more. The chain joins TRBV2 to TRBJ1-1, with a possible D match to TRBD1 (5 bases). The V gene lost 4 bases and the J gene lost 5 bases, with 14 bases spanning the gap. Looked up from germline, CDR1 is SNHLY and CDR2 is FYNNEI. The CDR3 consists of 14 residues. In DNA form, the CDR3 reads TGTGCCAGCAGTGGTGGGGGAGTAAGGACTGAAGCTTTCTTT. Amino acids: CASSGGGVRTEAFF.

This clonotype has more than one count but fewer than ten. This sequence joins TRBV12-5 and TRBJ1-1; D unclear. Germline loops: CDR1 LGHNT, CDR2 FRNRAP. CDR3 length: 16 amino acids. Trimming left V 0 bases short and J 5 bases short, with 16 bases between. The CDR3 loop reads CASGLVNFRYTTEAFF. CDR3 nucleotide sequence: TGTGCTAGTGGTTTGGTAAATTTCCGGTATACAACTGAAGCTTTCTTT.

As to this clonotype: The missing conserved phenylalanine or tryptophan at the end of this CDR3 makes a read error likely. The chain uses TRBV7-8 and TRBJ2-2; 7 bases line up with TRBD2. Germline trimming cut 3 bases from V and 4 bases from J; bases unmatched to any gene: 5. Germline assignment: CDR1 SGHVS and CDR2 FQNEAQ. CDR3 size: 15 residues. For the CDR3, the DNA is TGTGCCAGCAGCTTTCGGGGGGTCGGCACCGGGGAGCTGTTTCTT. Translation gives CASSFRGVGTGELFL.

This clonotype has at least ten counts. This chain links TRBV5-1 with TRBJ1-1; D gene uncertain. CDR1 and CDR2 (germline): SGHRS, YFSETQ. Between the trimmed V and J ends, which lost 3 bases and 1 base, there was a span of 10 bases. The CDR3 runs 14 residues. This chain's CDR3 is CASSSEGQNTEAFF. The DNA of the CDR3 is TGCGCCAGCAGCTCCGAAGGGCAGAACACTGAAGCTTTCTTT. The whole variable domain, remainder taken from reference TRBV5-1 and TRBJ1-1, is KAGVTQTPRYLIKTRGQQVTLSCSPISGHRSVSWYQQTPGQGLQFLFEYFSETQRNKGNFPGRFSGRQFSNSRSEMNVSTLELGDSALYLCASSSEGQNTEAFFGQGTRLTVV.

At least ten counts were recorded for this clonotype. The junction differs from germline at one of its ends, possibly a read error. This chain joins TRBV5-1 and TRBJ2-5; TRBD1 matches 7 bases. This CDR3 has 14 residues. Germline values: CDR1 SGHRS, CDR2 YFSETQ. The CDR3 is CASSIGTVQETQYF. CDR3 in DNA: TGTGCCAGCAGTATTGGGACAGTCCAAGAGACCCAGTACTTC. The variable domain in full, with the rest retrieved from reference TRBV5-1 and TRBJ2-5, is KAGVTQTPRYLIKTRGQQVTLSCSPISGHRSVSWYQQTPGQGLQFLFEYFSETQRNKGNFPGRFSGRQFSNSRSEMNVSTLELGDSALYLCASSIGTVQETQYFGPGTRLLVL.

This clonotype appeared a few times. V usage is TRBV5-1 and J usage is TRBJ2-2; D ambiguous. V dropped 4 bases and J dropped 5 bases, with 15 bases sitting between them. The V gene's germline CDR1 is SGHRS and CDR2 YFSETQ. The CDR3 runs 15 residues. The chain's CDR3 is CASSPGPSGTGELFF. The DNA of the CDR3 is TGCGCCAGCAGCCCCGGACCCTCGGGTACCGGGGAGCTGTTTTTT.

This clonotype was seen a handful of times. The chain has TRBV24-1 and TRBJ2-1; TRBD2 matches at 7 bases. V trimming: 1 base; J trimming: 1 base; junction bases outside the gene matches: 15. The CDR3 runs 20 residues. Germline CDR1 KGHDR, CDR2 SFDVKD. The CDR3 sequence: CATSDFSKAGVGLSYNEQFF. The CDR3 nucleotides are TGTGCCACCAGTGATTTTTCAAAGGCGGGAGTGGGTCTATCCTACAATGAGCAGTTCTTC.

This clonotype was counted ten times or more. The J gene is TRBJ1-1, the V gene TRBV28; D gene ambiguous. The germline V and J ends were trimmed by 3 bases and 0 bases, with 17 bases remaining between them. CDR1 and CDR2 from the germline V gene are MDHEN and SYDVKM. The CDR3 contains 17 residues. The CDR3 here is CASSFRGFGSMNTEAFF. CDR3 in DNA: TGTGCCAGCAGTTTTCGAGGGTTCGGGTCGATGAACACTGAAGCTTTCTTT.

This clonotype was detected a few times. The chain is built from TRBV5-1 and TRBJ2-1; D is ambiguous. The V end was cut by 0 bases, the J end by 0 bases, with 10 bases between. The CDR3 covers 16 residues. Germline V gives CDR1 SGHRS, CDR2 YFSETQ. CDR3 sequence: CASSLETFSSYNEQFF. The CDR3 coding sequence is TGCGCCAGCAGCTTGGAGACATTTAGCTCCTACAATGAGCAGTTCTTC.

The table lists this clonotype with a few counts. V is TRBV4-3 and J is TRBJ2-3; 11 nucleotides line up with TRBD2. CDR1 and CDR2 from the germline V gene are LGHNA and YSLEER. V shed 0 bases and J 0 bases; nucleotides not matched to a gene: 5. This CDR3 is built from 18 residues. This chain's CDR3 is CASSQDTLAGESTDTQYF. The CDR3 DNA reads as TGCGCCAGCAGCCAAGATACACTAGCGGGAGAGAGCACAGATACGCAGTATTTT.

This clonotype was seen repeatedly, ten times or more. The V gene is TRBV12-3 or TRBV12-4, the J gene TRBJ2-5; possibly TRBD2 for D (6 bases). Deletions cut 1 base from V and 2 bases from J, with 14 bases between. CDR3 size: 16 residues. The CDR3 loop is CASSLGPGAGQETQYF. CDR3 DNA: TGTGCCAGCAGTTTAGGTCCAGGTGCGGGACAAGAGACCCAGTACTTC.